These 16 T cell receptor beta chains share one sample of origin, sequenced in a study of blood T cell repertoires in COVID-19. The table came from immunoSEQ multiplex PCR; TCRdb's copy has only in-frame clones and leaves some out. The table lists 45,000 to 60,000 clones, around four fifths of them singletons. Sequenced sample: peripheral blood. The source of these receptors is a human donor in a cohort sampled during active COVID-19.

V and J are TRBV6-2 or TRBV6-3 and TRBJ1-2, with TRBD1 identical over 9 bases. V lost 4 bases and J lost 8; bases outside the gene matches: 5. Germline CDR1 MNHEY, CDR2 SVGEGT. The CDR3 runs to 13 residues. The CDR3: CASSSTTGGGYTF. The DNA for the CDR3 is TGTGCCAGCAGTTCTACGACAGGGGGAGGCTACACCTTC.

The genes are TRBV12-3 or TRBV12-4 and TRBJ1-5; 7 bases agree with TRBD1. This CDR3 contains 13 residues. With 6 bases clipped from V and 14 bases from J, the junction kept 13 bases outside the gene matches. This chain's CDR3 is CASSGTLTGYKHF. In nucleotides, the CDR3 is TGTGCCAGCAGCGGAACTTTGACAGGGTACAAGCATTTT.

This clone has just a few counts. CDR3 sequence reads: CASSGAGGAYEQYF. The CDR3 region has the DNA TGTGCCAGCAGTGGCGCCGGCGGGGCCTACGAGCAGTACTTC. The J gene is TRBJ2-7, the V gene TRBV25-1; maybe TRBD2 (6 bases). Germline assignment: CDR1 MGHDK and CDR2 SYGVNS. This CDR3 contains 14 residues. With 4 bases removed from V and 2 bases from J, the gap between germline ends came to 12 bases.

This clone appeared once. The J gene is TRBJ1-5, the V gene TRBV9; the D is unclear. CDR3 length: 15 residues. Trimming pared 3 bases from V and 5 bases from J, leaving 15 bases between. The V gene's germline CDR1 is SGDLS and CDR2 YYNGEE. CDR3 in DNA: TGTGCCAGCAGCGGTAGTTCCTACGGGGATCAGCCCCAGCATTTT. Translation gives CASSGSSYGDQPQHF.

In DNA, the CDR3 is TGTGCCAGCAGCCAAGATCACCAGGTCGGTGAGTTCTTC. Its protein is CASSQDHQVGEFF. The chain recombines TRBV3-1 (or the pseudogene TRBV3-2) with TRBJ2-1; D is unresolved. The germline gives CDR1 LGHDT, CDR2 YNNKEL (reference sequence). The V and J ends lost 0 bases and 14 bases respectively, with 14 bases between them. The CDR3 is 13 residues long.

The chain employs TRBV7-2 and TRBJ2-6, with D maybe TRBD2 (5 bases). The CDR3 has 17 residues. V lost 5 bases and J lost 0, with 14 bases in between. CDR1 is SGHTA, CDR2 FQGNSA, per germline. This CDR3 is CASSVIFGNSGANVLTF. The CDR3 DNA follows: TGTGCCAGCAGCGTTATTTTCGGGAACTCTGGGGCCAACGTCCTGACTTTC.

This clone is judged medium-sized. CDR3 nucleotides: TGTGCCAGCAGCCCACGGACTTCTCTACTGGGAAATGAGCAGTTCTTC. This sequence encodes CASSPRTSLLGNEQFF. The chain links TRBV14 to TRBJ2-1; D perhaps matches TRBD2 (5 bases). V lost 4 bases and J 7 bases, leaving 20 bases between the germline ends. The CDR3 length is 16 residues. The germline gives CDR1 SGHDN, CDR2 FVKESK.

The CDR3 DNA reads TGTGCCAGCAGCTTAGACAGGGGGCTTGCAGATACGCAGTATTTT. It translates to CASSLDRGLADTQYF. The J gene is TRBJ2-3, the V gene TRBV7-2, with TRBD1 matching 9 bases. CDR1 is SGHTA and CDR2 is FQGNSA in the germline V gene. V lost 1 base and J lost 4; bases outside the gene matches: 3. This CDR3 is 15 amino acids long. Based on the CDR3 plus reference TRBV7-2 and TRBJ2-3, the full variable domain is GAGVSQSPSNKVTEKGKDVELRCDPISGHTALYWYRQSLGQGLEFLIYFQGNSAPDKSGLPSDRFSAERTGGSVSTLTIQRTQQEDSAVYLCASSLDRGLADTQYFGPGTRLTVL.

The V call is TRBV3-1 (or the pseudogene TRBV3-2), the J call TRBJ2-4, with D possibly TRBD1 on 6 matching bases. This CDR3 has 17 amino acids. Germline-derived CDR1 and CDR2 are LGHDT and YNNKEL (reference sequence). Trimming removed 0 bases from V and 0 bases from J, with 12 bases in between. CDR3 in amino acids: CASSQDRRGIAKNIQYF. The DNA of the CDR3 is TGTGCCAGCAGCCAAGATAGAAGGGGGATAGCCAAAAACATTCAGTACTTC.

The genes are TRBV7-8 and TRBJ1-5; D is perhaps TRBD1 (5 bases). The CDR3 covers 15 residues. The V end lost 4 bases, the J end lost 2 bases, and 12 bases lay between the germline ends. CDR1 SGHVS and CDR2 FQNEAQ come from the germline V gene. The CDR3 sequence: CASSSWRGRNQPQHF. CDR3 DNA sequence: TGTGCCAGCAGCTCATGGCGGGGCCGCAATCAGCCCCAGCATTTT.

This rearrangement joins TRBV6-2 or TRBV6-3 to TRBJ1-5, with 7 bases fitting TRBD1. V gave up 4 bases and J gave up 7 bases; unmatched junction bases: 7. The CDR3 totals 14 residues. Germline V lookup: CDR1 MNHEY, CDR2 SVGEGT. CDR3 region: CASSSTGLGQPQHF. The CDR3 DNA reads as TGTGCCAGCAGTTCGACAGGGTTGGGGCAGCCCCAGCATTTT.

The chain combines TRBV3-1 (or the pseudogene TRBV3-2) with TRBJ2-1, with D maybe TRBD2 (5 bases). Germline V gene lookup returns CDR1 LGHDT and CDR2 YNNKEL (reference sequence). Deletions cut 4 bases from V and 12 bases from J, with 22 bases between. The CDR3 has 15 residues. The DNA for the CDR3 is TGTGCCAGCAGCCCTCTTCGTTGGAGCGGTGAGGGGCAGTTCTTC. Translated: CASSPLRWSGEGQFF.

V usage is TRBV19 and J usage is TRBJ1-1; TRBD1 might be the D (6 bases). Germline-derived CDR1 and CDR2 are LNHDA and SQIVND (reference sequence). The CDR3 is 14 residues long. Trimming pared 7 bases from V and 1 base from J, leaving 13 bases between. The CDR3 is CASKPPGQNTEAFF. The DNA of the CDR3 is TGTGCCAGTAAACCTCCGGGACAGAACACTGAAGCTTTCTTT.

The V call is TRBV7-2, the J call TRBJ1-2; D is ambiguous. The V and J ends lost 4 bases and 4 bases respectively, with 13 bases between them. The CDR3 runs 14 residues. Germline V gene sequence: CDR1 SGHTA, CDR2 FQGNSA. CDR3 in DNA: TGTGCCAGCAGCTCTTCAACCGCCAGCTATGGCTACACCTTC. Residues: CASSSSTASYGYTF.

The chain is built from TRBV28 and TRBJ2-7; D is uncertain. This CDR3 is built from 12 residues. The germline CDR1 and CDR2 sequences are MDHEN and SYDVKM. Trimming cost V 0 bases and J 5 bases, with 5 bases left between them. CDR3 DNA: TGTGCCAGCAGTTTATGGCTAGACGAGCAGTACTTC. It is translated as CASSLWLDEQYF.

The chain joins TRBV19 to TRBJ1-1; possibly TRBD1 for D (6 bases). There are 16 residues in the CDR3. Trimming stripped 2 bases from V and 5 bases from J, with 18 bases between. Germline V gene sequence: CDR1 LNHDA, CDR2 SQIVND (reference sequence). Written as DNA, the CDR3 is TGTGCCAGTAGTATATTGGTACGGGGGCGGGGGACTGAAGCTTTCTTT. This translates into CASSILVRGRGTEAFF.